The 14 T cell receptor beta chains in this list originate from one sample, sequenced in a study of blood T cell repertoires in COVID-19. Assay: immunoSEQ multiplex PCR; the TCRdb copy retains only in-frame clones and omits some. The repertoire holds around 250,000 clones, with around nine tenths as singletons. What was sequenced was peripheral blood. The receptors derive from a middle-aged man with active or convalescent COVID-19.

DNA for the CDR3: TGTGCCAGCAAAGGGGAACAGGGGGTAAGCCAGCCCCAGCATTTT. This encodes CASKGEQGVSQPQHF. The V call is TRBV6-5, the J call TRBJ1-5; 8 bases map to TRBD1. The trim removed 7 bases at V and 7 bases at J, leaving 12 bases unmatched. The CDR3 is 15 amino acids. Per the germline V gene, CDR1 is MNHEY and CDR2 is SVGAGI.

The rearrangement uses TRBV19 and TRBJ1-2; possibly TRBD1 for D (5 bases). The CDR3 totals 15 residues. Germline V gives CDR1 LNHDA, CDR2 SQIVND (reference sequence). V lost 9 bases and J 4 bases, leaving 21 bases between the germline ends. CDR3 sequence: CASSVEGSVGYGYTF. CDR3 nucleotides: TGTGCCAGCTCGGTGGAGGGGTCGGTCGGCTATGGCTACACCTTC.

The CDR3 DNA is TGTGCTAGTGGGGCGGGCTCGGGGGAGCTGTTTTTT. It translates to CASGAGSGELFF. The rearrangement uses TRBV12-5 and TRBJ2-2; perhaps TRBD2 as D (5 bases). Germline CDR1 LGHNT, CDR2 FRNRAP. Trimming pared 6 bases from V and 8 bases from J, leaving 10 bases between. The CDR3 loop spans 12 amino acids.

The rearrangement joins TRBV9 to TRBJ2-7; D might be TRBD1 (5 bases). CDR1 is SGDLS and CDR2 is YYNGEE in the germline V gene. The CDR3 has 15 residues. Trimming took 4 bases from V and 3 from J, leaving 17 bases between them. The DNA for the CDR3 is TGTGCCAGCAGCAGAAACCAGGGTGCTGACTACGAGCAGTACTTC. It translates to CASSRNQGADYEQYF.

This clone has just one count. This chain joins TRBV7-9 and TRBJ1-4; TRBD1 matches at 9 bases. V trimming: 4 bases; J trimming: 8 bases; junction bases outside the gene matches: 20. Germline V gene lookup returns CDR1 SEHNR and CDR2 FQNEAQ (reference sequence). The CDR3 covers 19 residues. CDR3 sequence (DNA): TGTGCCAGCAGCTCTGGTTATGGAAGTGGACAGGGGATAGGGGAAAAACTGTTTTTT. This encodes CASSSGYGSGQGIGEKLFF.

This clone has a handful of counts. The CDR3 region is CASSLRLGAGTDTQYF. CDR3 bases: TGTGCCAGCAGCTTGCGGCTGGGGGCGGGCACAGATACGCAGTATTTT. This chain links TRBV5-4 with TRBJ2-3; D may be TRBD1 (6 bases). The CDR3 consists of 16 residues. Germline CDR1 and CDR2: SGHNT and YYREEE (reference sequence). V was trimmed by 1 base and J by 1 base, leaving 13 bases between them.

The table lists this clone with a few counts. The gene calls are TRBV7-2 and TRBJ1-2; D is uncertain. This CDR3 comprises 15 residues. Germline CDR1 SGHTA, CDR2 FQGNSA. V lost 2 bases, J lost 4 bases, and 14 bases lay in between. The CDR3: CASSLSRLPSYGYTF. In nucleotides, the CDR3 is TGTGCCAGCAGCTTAAGCAGACTTCCATCCTATGGCTACACCTTC.

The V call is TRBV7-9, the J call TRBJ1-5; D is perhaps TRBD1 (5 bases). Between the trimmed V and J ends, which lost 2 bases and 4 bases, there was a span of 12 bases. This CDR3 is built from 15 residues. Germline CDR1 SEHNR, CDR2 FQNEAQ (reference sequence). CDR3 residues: CASSLMGGENQPQHF. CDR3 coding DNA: TGTGCCAGCAGCTTAATGGGGGGAGAAAATCAGCCCCAGCATTTT.

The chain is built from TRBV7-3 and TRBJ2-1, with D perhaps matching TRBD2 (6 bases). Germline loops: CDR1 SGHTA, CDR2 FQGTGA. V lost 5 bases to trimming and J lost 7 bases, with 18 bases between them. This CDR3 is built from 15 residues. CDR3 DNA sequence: TGTGCCAGCAGCGTATATCCGGGACTGAGGAATGAGCAGTTCTTC. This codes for CASSVYPGLRNEQFF. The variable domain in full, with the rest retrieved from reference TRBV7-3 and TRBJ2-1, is GAGVSQTPSNKVTEKGKYVELRCDPISGHTALYWYRQSLGQGPEFLIYFQGTGAADDSGLPNDRFFAVRPEGSVSTLKIQRTERGDSAVYLCASSVYPGLRNEQFFGPGTRLTVL.

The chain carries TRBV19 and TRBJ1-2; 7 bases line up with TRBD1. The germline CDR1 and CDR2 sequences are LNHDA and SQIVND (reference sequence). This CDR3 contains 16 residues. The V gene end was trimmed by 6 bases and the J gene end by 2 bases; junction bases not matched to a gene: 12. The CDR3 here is CASRDRQSPKNYGYTF. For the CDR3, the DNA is TGTGCCAGTAGGGACAGGCAAAGTCCTAAAAACTATGGCTACACCTTC.

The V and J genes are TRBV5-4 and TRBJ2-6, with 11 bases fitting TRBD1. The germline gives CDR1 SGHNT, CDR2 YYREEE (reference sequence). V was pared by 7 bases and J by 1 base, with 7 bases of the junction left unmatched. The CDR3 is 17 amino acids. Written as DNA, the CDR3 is TGTGCCAGCGCTCCGGGACAGGGGGTATCTGGGGCCAACGTCCTGACTTTC. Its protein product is CASAPGQGVSGANVLTF. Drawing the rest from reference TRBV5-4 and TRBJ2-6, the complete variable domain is ETGVTQSPTHLIKTRGQQVTLRCSSQSGHNTVSWYQQALGQGPQFIFQYYREEENGRGNFPPRFSGLQFPNYSSELNVNALELDDSALYLCASAPGQGVSGANVLTFGAGSRLTVL.

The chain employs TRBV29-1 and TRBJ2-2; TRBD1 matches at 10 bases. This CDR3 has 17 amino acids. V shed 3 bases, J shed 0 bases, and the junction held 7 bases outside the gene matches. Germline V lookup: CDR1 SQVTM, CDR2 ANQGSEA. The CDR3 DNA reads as TGCAGCGTTGATCCCGGGACAGGGGCCGCGAACACCGGGGAGCTGTTTTTT. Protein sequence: CSVDPGTGAANTGELFF.

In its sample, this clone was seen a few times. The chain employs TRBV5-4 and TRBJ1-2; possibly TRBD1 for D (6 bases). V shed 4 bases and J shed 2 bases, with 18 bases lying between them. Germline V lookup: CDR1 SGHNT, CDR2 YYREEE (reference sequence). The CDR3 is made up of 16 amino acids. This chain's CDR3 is CASSADPEQGNYGYTF. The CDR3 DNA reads TGTGCCAGCAGCGCAGATCCGGAACAGGGAAACTATGGCTACACCTTC. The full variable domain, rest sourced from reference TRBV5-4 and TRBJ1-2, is ETGVTQSPTHLIKTRGQQVTLRCSSQSGHNTVSWYQQALGQGPQFIFQYYREEENGRGNFPPRFSGLQFPNYSSELNVNALELDDSALYLCASSADPEQGNYGYTFGSGTRLTVV.

The DNA for the CDR3 is TGTGCCAGTAGTAAACCAGGGGGCGCTTCAGAAAATGAGCAGTTCTTC. It yields the protein CASSKPGGASENEQFF. This chain joins TRBV19 and TRBJ2-1; TRBD1 agrees at 8 bases. Germline CDR1 LNHDA, CDR2 SQIVND (reference sequence). V shed 4 bases and J 7 bases; nucleotides not matched to a gene: 12. This CDR3 spans 16 amino acids.